This passage covers 9 T cell receptor beta chains from one sample sequenced in a study of control samples from healthy donors and cancer patients. This table comes from immunoSEQ multiplex PCR, and its TCRdb copy is limited to in-frame clones, with some not included. The sample holds approximately 120,000 clones; around 94% are singletons and the top ten take approximately 0.57%. Material: PBMCs. All receptors derive from a man at least 80 years old with head and neck cancer.

The V call is TRBV5-1, the J call TRBJ1-2; D is undetermined. Germline V gene data show CDR1 as SGHRS and CDR2 as YFSETQ. V lost 4 bases to trimming and J lost 4 bases, with 14 bases between them. The CDR3 covers 14 residues. This CDR3 reads CASSPAASTYGYTF. For the CDR3, the DNA is TGCGCCAGCAGCCCGGCGGCGTCTACCTATGGCTACACCTTC.

The chain has TRBV27 and TRBJ2-5; 7 bases agree with TRBD2. The CDR3 totals 16 residues. CDR1 is MNHEY and CDR2 is SMNVEV in the germline V gene (reference sequence). The trim removed 3 bases at V and 3 bases at J, leaving 10 bases unmatched. CDR3 coding DNA: TGTGCCAGCAGTTTGGGGAGGGCTTTCATGGAAGAGACCCAGTACTTC. It codes for CASSLGRAFMEETQYF.

The chain carries TRBV7-8 and TRBJ2-7; no reliable D call. The CDR3 spans 12 residues. Trimming took 4 bases from V and 4 from J, leaving 8 bases between them. The germline V gene encodes CDR1 SGHVS and CDR2 FQNEAQ. CDR3: CASSWSGYEQYF. The CDR3 DNA sequence: TGTGCCAGCAGCTGGAGTGGATACGAGCAGTACTTC.

The chain uses TRBV5-4 and TRBJ2-4; TRBD2 matches 8 bases. V lost 3 bases, J lost 3 bases, and 17 bases stayed unmatched. Germline CDR1 and CDR2: SGHNT and YYREEE (reference sequence). The CDR3 loop spans 19 amino acids. The DNA of the CDR3 is TGTGCCAGCAGCTGGCGGGGGGAGGGCCGGTCGGGGTACAAAAACATTCAGTACTTC. Translating it yields CASSWRGEGRSGYKNIQYF.

CDR3 protein: CASSLGAGGGSYEQYF. CDR3 bases: TGTGCCAGCAGCTTGGGAGCAGGGGGGGGCTCCTACGAGCAGTACTTC. The V and J genes are TRBV5-5 and TRBJ2-7, with D possibly being TRBD1 or TRBD2 (7 bases each). V was clipped by 0 bases and J by 0 bases, with 13 bases between them. The CDR3 is 16 amino acids. Germline-derived CDR1 and CDR2 are SGHKS and YYEKEE (reference sequence).

In this sample, this clone turned up once. In nucleotides, the CDR3 is TGTGCCAGCCGGCCCAGGGTTCGGACTGAAGCTTTCTTT. Protein sequence: CASRPRVRTEAFF. This chain joins TRBV25-1 and TRBJ1-1, with D possibly being TRBD1 (5 bases). The V gene's germline CDR1 is MGHDK and CDR2 SYGVNS. The V gene lost 8 bases and the J gene lost 5 bases, with 15 bases spanning the gap. The CDR3 contains 13 residues.

The V gene is TRBV11-2, the J gene TRBJ2-5; D perhaps matches TRBD2 (6 bases). This CDR3 is 15 amino acids long. V was shortened by 5 bases and J by 5 bases, with 18 bases between the two germline ends. Germline assignment: CDR1 SGHAT and CDR2 FQNNGV. The CDR3 DNA follows: TGTGCCAGCAGCAAACCCCGACTAGTTCGGGAGACCCAGTACTTC. It encodes CASSKPRLVRETQYF.

The chain is built from TRBV27 and TRBJ2-7, with D perhaps given as TRBD1 or TRBD2 (7 bases each). The CDR3 consists of 16 residues. Germline V gives CDR1 MNHEY, CDR2 SMNVEV (reference sequence). V was trimmed by 6 bases and J by 0 bases, leaving 18 bases between them. The CDR3 protein is CASRLLGGGPSYEQYF. CDR3 coding DNA: TGTGCCAGCAGACTCCTGGGAGGGGGCCCCTCCTACGAGCAGTACTTC.

Turning to this clone: The junction and the germline gene differ at one end; a read error may be behind it. The chain links TRBV6-1 to TRBJ2-3, with D possibly being TRBD1 (6 bases). In germline, CDR1 is MNHNS, CDR2 SASEGT. The CDR3 is 17 amino acids. This CDR3 reads CAGSEGEIRGSTDTQYF. The CDR3 DNA reads as TGTGCCGGCAGTGAAGGAGAGATCAGGGGTAGCACAGATACGCAGTATTTT.